This T cell receptor (beta chain) appears in the sequencing data of a study of T-cell reconstitution after alpha-beta-depleted transplantation in children. Study-wide results and limits: Several patients had high TCRbeta diversity at day 60; it came from surviving recipient T cells and thymic progenitors. In patients about two months after transplant, alpha-beta T cells reportedly arose from several hundred expanded graft clones. At the one-year point after transplant, T-cell counts and TCRbeta diversity were found to come mostly from T cells that had been newly produced.

The authors prepared the TCRbeta library with unique molecular identifiers. MiXCR was run by TCRdb on the PCR reads, yielding one entry per CDR3 protein. The table lists around 450,000 distinct CDR3 sequences, about a sixth of them singletons. The germline V and J ends were trimmed by 6 bases and 9 bases, with 18 bases remaining between them. In germline, CDR1 is MDHEN, CDR2 SYDVKM. The CDR3 is 15 amino acids. As for this clonotype: Its antigen remains unidentified.

The V call is TRBV28, the J call TRBJ1-6; tentative D call: TRBD1 (5 bases). The material was PBMCs, mostly from graft donor cells, obtained 360 days after TCRalphabeta/CD19-depleted stem cell transplant. The TCR sequence derives from a boy under two years old who had a stem cell transplant for Wiskott-Aldrich syndrome, so the T cells may come from the graft donor. CDR3 loop: CASSPATGTGSPLHF. CDR3 nucleotides: TGTGCCAGCAGCCCAGCTACAGGAACCGGTTCACCCCTCCACTTT.